This T cell receptor beta chain was obtained from a study of cytomegalovirus exposure and HLA in healthy donors. In the PCR, 60 Vbeta and 13 Jbeta primers were used. Sequenced by immunoSEQ multiplex PCR; TCRdb stores in-frame clones only, minus some. The sample records about 82,000 clones, 60% to 80% being singletons. The CDR3 has 16 residues. Germline V gene sequence: CDR1 MNHEY, CDR2 SMNVEV (reference sequence). V trimming: 7 bases; J trimming: 7 bases; junction bases outside the gene matches: 11. Sampled while nominally healthy, donors likely had unrecorded immune exposures. The receptor was derived from a woman in her forties or fifties in good health and CMV-seropositive. The chain carries TRBV27 and TRBJ2-2, with 11 bases aligning to TRBD2. Input material: PBMCs. The DNA of the CDR3 is TGTGCCAGCACCATAGGGGGTCTAGCGGGAGGCGGGGAGCTGTTTTTT. This encodes CASTIGGLAGGGELFF.